The TCR beta chain described here comes from a study of blood T cell repertoires in COVID-19. This CDR3 is built from 15 residues. The V end lost 6 bases, the J end lost 2 bases, and 17 bases lay between the germline ends. The germline CDR1 and CDR2 sequences are MNHEY and SVGEGT. The protocol was immunoSEQ multiplex PCR, while the TCRdb copy is restricted to in-frame clones and leaves out a portion. The data show around 180,000 clones, with roughly 91% seen just once and less than 5.5% held by the top ten. J is TRBJ2-7 and V is TRBV6-2 or TRBV6-3, with a tentative D call TRBD1 (5 bases). The sample consisted of peripheral blood. This TCR was recovered from a human donor in a cohort sampled during active COVID-19. CDR3 region: CASSLTQGGPYEQYF. The CDR3 region has the DNA TGTGCCAGCAGCCTCACTCAGGGTGGCCCCTACGAGCAGTACTTC.